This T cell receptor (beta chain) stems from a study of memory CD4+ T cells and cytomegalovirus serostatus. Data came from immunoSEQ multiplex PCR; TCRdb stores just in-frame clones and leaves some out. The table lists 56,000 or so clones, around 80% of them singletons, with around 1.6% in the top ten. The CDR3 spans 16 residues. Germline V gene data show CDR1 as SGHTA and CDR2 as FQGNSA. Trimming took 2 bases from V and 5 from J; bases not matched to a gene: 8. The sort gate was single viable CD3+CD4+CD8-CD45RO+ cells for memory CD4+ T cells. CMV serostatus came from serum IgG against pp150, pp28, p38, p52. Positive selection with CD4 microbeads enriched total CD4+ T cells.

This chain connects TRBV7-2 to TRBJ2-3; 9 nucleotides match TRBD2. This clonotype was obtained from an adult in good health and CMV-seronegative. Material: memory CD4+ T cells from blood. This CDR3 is CASSLLPSGAVDTQYF. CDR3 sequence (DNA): TGTGCCAGCAGCTTACTTCCTAGCGGGGCGGTAGATACGCAGTATTTT.